One and the same sample provided the 21 T cell receptor beta chains below, sequenced in a study of OX40 agonist ivuxolimab in advanced cancers. Clones were sequenced by immunoSEQ multiplex PCR, and TCRdb holds only the in-frame ones, with some missing. The table lists approximately 54,000 clones, approximately 90% of them singletons. Sequenced here: CD4+ or CD8+ T cells sorted from blood, sampled in a trial of the OX40 agonist ivuxolimab. These receptors were taken from an adult with an advanced solid tumor such as melanoma, head and neck, liver or kidney cancer.

Here the CDR3 reads CASSQSLGSGELFF. The CDR3 nucleotides read TGTGCCAGCAGCCAGAGCTTAGGGTCCGGGGAGCTGTTTTTT. V usage is TRBV4-2 and J usage is TRBJ2-2; D call uncertain. Germline V gives CDR1 LGHNA, CDR2 YNFKEQ. Trimming stripped 3 bases from V and 6 bases from J, with 11 bases between. The CDR3 is 14 residues long.

The chain links TRBV14 to TRBJ1-2, with D possibly being TRBD1 (6 bases). CDR3 length equals 17 residues. The germline V gene has CDR1 SGHDN and CDR2 FVKESK. The V and J ends lost 3 bases and 0 bases respectively, with 17 bases between them. The CDR3 protein is CASSQRGGRRANYGYTF. CDR3 nucleotide sequence: TGTGCCAGCAGCCAGCGCGGGGGGCGAAGGGCTAACTATGGCTACACCTTC.

V usage is TRBV5-1 and J usage is TRBJ2-5, with 12 nucleotides matching TRBD2. Trimming removed 3 bases from V and 3 bases from J; junction bases left unmatched: 15. CDR3 length: 19 amino acids. Germline CDR1 is SGHRS and CDR2 is YFSETQ. As DNA, the CDR3 is TGCGCCAGCAGCTGGAGACCCCGGACTAGCGGGAACTCCGAAGAGACCCAGTACTTC. Its translation: CASSWRPRTSGNSEETQYF.

The chain links TRBV15 to TRBJ1-1, with TRBD1 identical over 8 bases. This CDR3 comprises 15 residues. The V gene end was trimmed by 3 bases and the J gene end by 1 base; junction bases not matched to a gene: 4. Germline loops: CDR1 LNHNV, CDR2 YYDKDF (reference sequence). CDR3 amino acids: CATSSRQGTNTEAFF. The CDR3 nucleotides are TGTGCCACCAGCAGCCGACAGGGGACGAACACTGAAGCTTTCTTT.

The rearrangement uses TRBV27 and TRBJ1-6; weak D call: TRBD1 (6 bases). The germline gives CDR1 MNHEY, CDR2 SMNVEV (reference sequence). This CDR3 is 13 amino acids long. V lost 9 bases and J lost 6, with 12 bases in between. This CDR3 is CASRTGTNSPLHF. The DNA of the CDR3 is TGTGCCAGTCGAACAGGGACTAATTCACCCCTCCACTTT.

The chain joins TRBV10-3 to TRBJ1-6; 7 nucleotides align to TRBD1. The germline V gene encodes CDR1 ENHRY and CDR2 SYGVKD. This CDR3 region has 13 residues. V lost 11 bases, J lost 3 bases, and 4 bases stayed unmatched. In DNA form, the CDR3 reads TGTGCCGCACAGGGGAACTATAATTCACCCCTCCACTTT. Translated: CAAQGNYNSPLHF.

The chain has TRBV7-9 and TRBJ1-5, with D possibly being TRBD1 (5 bases). V was shortened by 1 base and J by 7 bases, with 11 bases between the two germline ends. This CDR3 is 14 amino acids long. Germline CDR1 SEHNR, CDR2 FQNEAQ (reference sequence). The CDR3 bases are TGTGCCAGCAGCTTAGGGGGCAGCTCACAGCCCCAGCATTTT. Translation gives CASSLGGSSQPQHF.

The chain carries TRBV25-1 and TRBJ1-2; D not resolved. Looked up from germline, CDR1 is MGHDK and CDR2 is SYGVNS. V was trimmed by 5 bases and J by 6 bases, leaving 10 bases between them. The CDR3 sequence is 12 residues long. The CDR3 sequence: CASSKNVDGYTF. CDR3 nucleotides: TGTGCCAGCAGTAAAAACGTTGATGGCTACACCTTC.

The rearrangement uses TRBV6-5 and TRBJ1-1; unclear D gene. V was cut by 5 bases and J by 8 bases, with 15 bases left in between. CDR3 length: 13 amino acids. Germline CDR1 reads MNHEY; CDR2 reads SVGAGI. CDR3 sequence reads: CASSNRNQGEAFF. The CDR3 bases are TGTGCCAGCAGTAACAGAAATCAAGGGGAAGCTTTCTTT.

This clone was counted only a few times. This chain links TRBV5-1 with TRBJ1-1; D possibly corresponds to TRBD1 (5 bases). This CDR3 spans 14 amino acids. V was shortened by 0 bases and J by 5 bases, with 11 bases between the two germline ends. CDR1 and CDR2 from the germline V gene are SGHRS and YFSETQ. CDR3 bases: TGCGCCAGCAGCTTGGAGGGCAGGGAAACTGAAGCTTTCTTT. Residues: CASSLEGRETEAFF.

This sequence joins TRBV5-4 and TRBJ2-3, with a possible D match to TRBD1 (6 bases). V lost 2 bases and J lost 2, with 15 bases in between. Germline CDR1 reads SGHNT; CDR2 reads YYREEE (reference sequence). The CDR3 has 16 amino acids. CDR3 sequence: CASSLIAGADTDTQYF. DNA of the CDR3: TGTGCCAGCAGCTTAATAGCAGGGGCCGACACAGATACGCAGTATTTT.

The V and J genes are TRBV5-8 and TRBJ2-2; either TRBD1 or TRBD2 may supply D (6 bases each). V lost 4 bases and J lost 6, with 13 bases in between. CDR1 is SGHTS, CDR2 YDEGEE, per germline. The CDR3 extends over 14 amino acids. The CDR3 DNA is TGTGCCAGCAGCGCGAACAGGGACTCCGGGGAGCTGTTTTTT. Translating gives CASSANRDSGELFF.

This chain connects TRBV7-9 to TRBJ1-1; D gene unclear. The V end was cut by 1 base, the J end by 4 bases, with 13 bases between. CDR3 length equals 15 residues. Germline CDR1 reads SEHNR; CDR2 reads FQNEAQ (reference sequence). This CDR3 is CASSLGTPGSTEAFF. CDR3 DNA sequence: TGTGCCAGCAGCTTAGGGACCCCGGGTAGCACTGAAGCTTTCTTT. Using reference TRBV7-9 and TRBJ1-1 for the parts outside the CDR3, the full variable domain is DTGVSQNPRHKITKRGQNVTFRCDPISEHNRLYWYRQTLGQGPEFLTYFQNEAQLEKSRLLSDRFSAERPKGSFSTLEIQRTEQGDSAMYLCASSLGTPGSTEAFFGQGTRLTVV.

The chain carries TRBV2 and TRBJ2-7; the D gene could be TRBD1 or TRBD2 (6 bases each). Germline CDR1 SNHLY, CDR2 FYNNEI. The CDR3 runs to 15 residues. The V end lost 3 bases, the J end lost 0 bases, and 12 bases lay between the germline ends. The CDR3 region has the DNA TGTGCCAGCAGTGAGGGGGGCTCTCTCTCCTACGAGCAGTACTTC. It encodes CASSEGGSLSYEQYF.

This clone came up once. One end of the junction does not line up with germline, which may come from a read error. This chain joins TRBV7-7 and TRBJ2-5; possibly TRBD1 for D (6 bases). Germline CDR1 SSHAT, CDR2 FNYEAQ (reference sequence). This CDR3 comprises 13 residues. CDR3 in DNA: TGTGCTAGCAGCTTGGCAGGGGCCAAGACCCAGTACTTC. Translation gives CASSLAGAKTQYF.

CDR3 DNA: TGTGCCAGCAGTTTAGGGTTTCCCCAGGGTGAAGCTTTCTTT. It translates to CASSLGFPQGEAFF. The genes are TRBV28 and TRBJ1-1; maybe TRBD1 (5 bases). Trimming removed 2 bases at V and 7 bases at J, with 14 bases between. CDR1 is MDHEN and CDR2 is SYDVKM in the germline V gene. The CDR3 is 14 amino acids.

The chain employs TRBV19 and TRBJ2-6; no reliable D call. Germline V gene sequence: CDR1 LNHDA, CDR2 SQIVND (reference sequence). Between the trimmed V and J ends, which lost 3 bases and 0 bases, there was a span of 9 bases. The CDR3 loop spans 16 amino acids. This chain's CDR3 is CASSIRLSSGANVLTF. For the CDR3, the DNA is TGTGCCAGTAGTATTCGTCTGAGCTCTGGGGCCAACGTCCTGACTTTC.

This chain uses TRBV7-2 with TRBJ2-7; 7 bases fit TRBD1. The CDR3 totals 15 residues. With V trimmed by 2 bases and J by 3 bases, 7 bases remained unmatched. In germline, CDR1 is SGHTA, CDR2 FQGNSA. The CDR3 spells CASSLSGTVFYEQYF. For the CDR3, the DNA is TGTGCCAGCAGCTTAAGTGGGACAGTTTTCTACGAGCAGTACTTC.

The chain links TRBV9 to TRBJ2-7, with a weak D call TRBD2 (6 bases). Trimming took 1 base from V and 5 from J, leaving 19 bases between them. The CDR3 spans 16 residues. Per germline, CDR1 SGDLS and CDR2 YYNGEE. CDR3 sequence: CASSVRARGLIDEQYF. CDR3 DNA: TGTGCCAGCAGCGTACGAGCGCGGGGTCTCATCGACGAGCAGTACTTC.

The chain is built from TRBV7-2 and TRBJ2-1; 13 bases map to TRBD2. V shed 4 bases, J shed 0 bases, and the junction held 3 bases outside the gene matches. CDR1 and CDR2 from the germline V gene are SGHTA and FQGNSA. The CDR3 totals 17 residues. This chain's CDR3 is CASSSGLAGYSYNEQFF. CDR3 DNA sequence: TGTGCCAGCAGCTCGGGACTAGCGGGGTACTCCTACAATGAGCAGTTCTTC.

The chain has TRBV12-2 and TRBJ2-7. TRBV12-2 is listed as a pseudogene. The CDR3 has 16 amino acids. Here the CDR3 reads CASRLVWGPRPYEQYF. The DNA for the CDR3 is TGTGCAAGTCGCTTAGTTTGGGGACCCCGCCCCTACGAGCAGTACTTC.